These T cell receptor beta chains were read from a single sample in a study of shared clonotypes between healthy human individuals. Repertoires were generated with immunoSEQ multiplex PCR, while TCRdb's copy carries only in-frame clones and drops some. The sample includes about half a million clones, roughly 80% of them seen just once. Specimen: PBMCs. These receptors were obtained from a woman aged 40 to 49 in good health. Some clones in this sample may be carry-over from other donors' samples. The CDR3 runs from the conserved cysteine through the conserved F or W. Fields, in order: clone size, V gene, D gene, CDR3 length, J gene, CDR3 protein, CDR3 DNA. A D gene is named only where the DNA matches it firmly. Only part of the rows carry a size: once, few, many, or a class if the clone is expanded.

many,TRBV29-1,.,9,TRBJ2-5,CSVEETQYF,TGCAGCGTTGAAGAGACCCAGTACTTC
.,TRBV18,.,17,TRBJ1-5,CASSPGGEGGLNQPQHF,TGTGCCAGCTCACCAGGGGGGGAGGGGGGCCTCAATCAGCCCCAGCATTTT
.,TRBV7-2,.,15,TRBJ2-7,CASSLAPSPAYEQYF,TGTGCCAGCAGCTTAGCGCCTTCACCGGCCTACGAGCAGTACTTC
.,TRBV6-1,.,14,TRBJ2-7,CASSEIFGPYEQYF,TGTGCCAGCAGTGAGATTTTCGGACCCTACGAGCAGTACTTC
.,TRBV9,.,12,TRBJ2-1,CASSVAGGSEFF,.
.,TRBV9,TRBD1,14,TRBJ1-2,CASSGRQGDYGYTF,TGTGCCAGCAGCGGGCGACAGGGGGACTATGGCTACACCTTC
.,TRBV2,TRBD2,17,TRBJ2-7,CASNVGWGAGQLREQYF,TGTGCCAGCAATGTTGGATGGGGAGCGGGGCAATTGCGCGAGCAGTACTTC
.,TRBV5-4,.,13,TRBJ2-7,CASPDAATGEQYF,TGTGCCAGCCCTGACGCCGCTACGGGGGAGCAGTACTTC
.,TRBV18,.,16,TRBJ2-3,CASSPTSPTGTDTQYF,TGTGCCAGCTCACCAACTAGCCCCACGGGGACAGATACGCAGTATTTT
once,TRBV10-3,.,13,TRBJ1-4,CAIGAGTNEKLFF,TGTGCCATCGGGGCAGGGACTAATGAAAAACTGTTTTTT
.,TRBV29-1,.,13,TRBJ2-5,CSVGSGPRETQYF,TGCAGCGTTGGGTCAGGGCCCAGGGAGACCCAGTACTTC
.,TRBV5-1,.,13,TRBJ2-2,CASSRVGSGELFF,TGCGCCAGCAGCCGAGTGGGGAGCGGGGAGCTGTTTTTT
.,TRBV5-4,.,15,TRBJ2-1,CASSLESATYNEQFF,TGTGCCAGCAGCTTGGAGAGTGCGACCTACAATGAGCAGTTCTTC
.,TRBV5-6,TRBD2,17,TRBJ2-3,CASSRIAGVRGTDTQYF,TGTGCCAGCAGTCGAATAGCGGGAGTGCGAGGCACAGATACGCAGTATTTT
.,TRBV27,TRBD2,14,TRBJ2-7,CASSYKRESYEQYF,TGTGCCAGCAGTTACAAGCGGGAGTCTTACGAGCAGTACTTC
.,TRBV2,TRBD1,11,TRBJ1-6,CASSTGQILHF,TGTGCCAGCAGTACGGGACAGATCCTCCACTTT
.,TRBV2,.,11,TRBJ2-3,CANRGTDTQYF,TGTGCCAACCGCGGCACAGATACGCAGTATTTT
few,TRBV5-1,TRBD2,14,TRBJ2-1,CASRASGAYNEQFF,TGCGCCAGCAGAGCAAGCGGGGCATACAATGAGCAGTTCTTC
many,TRBV29-1,TRBD2,12,TRBJ2-5,CSGTSFGETQYF,TGCAGCGGGACTAGCTTTGGAGAGACCCAGTACTTC
.,TRBV4-1,TRBD2,18,TRBJ2-7,CASSQSPPGLAGPYEQYF,TGCGCCAGCAGCCAATCGCCCCCCGGACTAGCGGGACCCTACGAGCAGTACTTC
.,TRBV6-6,.,14,TRBJ1-1,CASILMGMDAEAFF,TGTGCCAGCATTCTGATGGGGATGGACGCTGAAGCTTTCTTT
.,TRBV5-1,.,14,TRBJ1-2,CASSLTTENYGYTF,TGCGCCAGCAGCTTAACGACGGAGAACTATGGCTACACCTTC
.,TRBV27,TRBD1,16,TRBJ1-2,CASSSTGVALLWGYTF,TGTGCCAGCAGCTCGACAGGGGTTGCCTTATTGTGGGGCTACACCTTC
.,TRBV28,TRBD2,16,TRBJ2-7,CASSAPSGRASYEQYF,TGTGCCAGCAGTGCACCTAGCGGGAGAGCTTCCTACGAGCAGTACTTC
.,TRBV28,.,13,TRBJ2-1,CACSRGAKYEQFF,TGTGCCTGCTCGAGGGGCGCAAAGTACGAGCAGTTCTTC
.,TRBV2,.,13,TRBJ2-7,CASQLTGTYEQYF,TGTGCCAGCCAACTTACCGGGACCTACGAGCAGTACTTC